This TCR beta chain was found in a study of shared clonotypes between healthy human individuals. Germline loops: CDR1 ENHRY, CDR2 SYGVKD. The V gene end was trimmed by 7 bases and the J gene end by 4 bases; junction bases not matched to a gene: 9. The CDR3 contains 14 residues. It was into CD45RA+ naive and CD45RA-negative memory subsets that the CD4+ cells were split. In the original processing: ImmunoSEQ output held junction-only sequences without quality scores, so filtering differed. TCRdb keeps only in-frame clones here, not all; method: immunoSEQ multiplex PCR. D and trimming were read from the DNA, whereas the V and J calls and clone size are those reported in that table. The table has under 200,000 clones, approximately 92% seen once; the top ten hold 0.065% to 0.07%.

The rearrangement joins TRBV10-3 to TRBJ2-7; 8 bases map to TRBD2. The sample was naive CD4+ T cells sorted from blood. Subset of the sample: CD45RA+ positively selected. The TCR was taken from a woman aged 25 to 39 in good health. The CDR3 DNA reads TGTGCCATCACCGGGGGGGGTCCGAGATACGAGCAGTACTTC. This sequence encodes CAITGGGPRYEQYF.